The 25 T cell receptor beta chains reported below all come from one sample, sequenced in a study of blood T cell repertoires in COVID-19. Measured with immunoSEQ multiplex PCR; TCRdb has only the in-frame clones, and not every one. The sample records about 59,000 clones, 91% being singletons. The material sequenced was peripheral blood. Source of these receptors: a human donor in a cohort sampled during active COVID-19.

CDR3 amino acids: CASSLSRAYGYTF. In DNA form, the CDR3 reads TGTGCCAGCAGTTTGAGCAGGGCCTATGGCTACACCTTC. The chain uses TRBV27 and TRBJ1-2; perhaps TRBD1 as D (5 bases). CDR1 is MNHEY, CDR2 SMNVEV, per germline (reference sequence). This CDR3 region has 13 residues. V lost 3 bases and J lost 4, with 9 bases in between.

J is TRBJ2-3 and V is TRBV7-2; 9 positions match TRBD2. Germline V CDR1 and CDR2: SGHTA, FQGNSA. J gave up 4 bases and V 5 bases, and 7 bases lay outside the gene matches. The CDR3 covers 15 residues. The CDR3 DNA reads as TGTGCCAGCAGCCCCCTGCGGGGGGGCTCAGATACGCAGTATTTT. This encodes CASSPLRGGSDTQYF.

The rearrangement links TRBV11-1 to TRBJ2-7; D gene ambiguous. Germline lookup yields CDR1 SGHAT and CDR2 FQDESV (reference sequence). There are 11 residues in the CDR3. The germline V and J ends were trimmed by 5 bases and 4 bases, with 6 bases remaining between them. CDR3 protein: CASSQRYEQYF. CDR3 bases: TGTGCCAGCAGCCAGCGATACGAGCAGTACTTC.

The chain uses TRBV6-5 and TRBJ2-1, with D tentatively TRBD1 (5 bases). Trimming removed 7 bases from V and 8 bases from J, with 12 bases in between. Germline V CDR1 and CDR2: MNHEY, SVGAGI. There are 12 residues in the CDR3. This chain's CDR3 is CASKGIDYEQFF. CDR3 bases: TGTGCCAGCAAGGGGATTGACTATGAGCAGTTCTTC.

This rearrangement joins TRBV30 to TRBJ1-1; D unclear. Germline loops: CDR1 GTSNPN, CDR2 SVGIG (reference sequence). The germline V and J ends were trimmed by 3 bases and 6 bases, with 14 bases remaining between them. The CDR3 spans 13 residues. The CDR3 region has the DNA TGTGCCTGGAGCCGATCAGTCGGGGCTGAAGCTTTCTTT. It yields the protein CAWSRSVGAEAFF.

The chain uses TRBV6-5 and TRBJ2-7; D is unclear. V lost 2 bases to trimming and J lost 6 bases, with 5 bases between them. The CDR3 spans 11 residues. The germline CDR1 and CDR2 sequences are MNHEY and SVGAGI. The CDR3 reads CASSYMAEQYF. The CDR3 nucleotides are TGTGCCAGCAGTTACATGGCCGAGCAGTACTTC.

This chain uses TRBV7-9 with TRBJ1-4; TRBD1 matches 8 bases. V lost 2 bases to trimming and J lost 10 bases; unmatched junction nucleotides: 3. The CDR3 runs to 13 residues. Germline assignment: CDR1 SEHNR and CDR2 FQNEAQ (reference sequence). CDR3: CASSLSGGGKLFF. In nucleotides, the CDR3 is TGTGCCAGCAGCTTATCAGGGGGCGGAAAACTGTTTTTT.

This chain uses TRBV19 with TRBJ2-1, with D perhaps TRBD2 (6 bases). V dropped 0 bases and J dropped 0 bases, with 9 bases sitting between them. The CDR3 loop spans 16 amino acids. Per germline, CDR1 LNHDA and CDR2 SQIVND (reference sequence). CDR3 DNA sequence: TGTGCCAGTAGTATAGATCACGGGAGCTCCTACAATGAGCAGTTCTTC. Encoded protein: CASSIDHGSSYNEQFF.

The chain is built from TRBV13 and TRBJ2-5; tentatively, D is TRBD2 (6 bases). CDR1 is PRHDT, CDR2 FYEKMQ, per germline (reference sequence). Trimming cost V 0 bases and J 3 bases, with 17 bases left between them. The CDR3 spans 17 residues. CDR3 nucleotides: TGTGCCAGCAGCTTAGGCCTTAGGGGACTCACCAAAGAGACCCAGTACTTC. Its protein product is CASSLGLRGLTKETQYF.

V and J are TRBV6-2 or TRBV6-3 and TRBJ2-1; D might be TRBD2 (6 bases). The CDR3 covers 14 residues. In germline, CDR1 is MNHEY, CDR2 SVGEGT. Trimming took off 5 bases at V and 8 bases at J, with 16 bases between the two ends. DNA for the CDR3: TGTGCCAGCAGTACCCTACTAGCTTCCCATGAGCAGTTCTTC. This gives the protein CASSTLLASHEQFF.

V and J are TRBV28 and TRBJ1-2; 9 bases match TRBD1. Germline CDR1 is MDHEN and CDR2 is SYDVKM. The CDR3 runs 14 residues. V shed 2 bases, J shed 7 bases, and the junction held 5 bases outside the gene matches. The CDR3 bases are TGTGCCAGCAGTTTAACCGGGACAGGGAGTGGCTACACCTTC. Its translation is CASSLTGTGSGYTF.

The gene calls are TRBV29-1 and TRBJ2-7, with TRBD1 identical over 8 bases. The trim removed 4 bases at V and 1 base at J, leaving 3 bases unmatched. Germline V lookup: CDR1 SQVTM, CDR2 ANQGSEA. The CDR3 has 13 residues. Written as DNA, the CDR3 is TGCAGCGTTGGAAACAGGGGGTCCTACGAGCAGTACTTC. It codes for CSVGNRGSYEQYF.

The genes are TRBV2 and TRBJ2-7, with TRBD1 matching over 12 bases. This CDR3 comprises 15 residues. The trim removed 6 bases at V and 7 bases at J, leaving 10 bases unmatched. Per germline, CDR1 SNHLY and CDR2 FYNNEI. CDR3 region: CASRRPGTGGREQYF. The CDR3 DNA reads TGTGCCAGCAGGCGACCCGGGACAGGGGGCCGGGAGCAGTACTTC.

V usage is TRBV5-4 and J usage is TRBJ2-3; tentative D call: TRBD2 (6 bases). The CDR3 is made up of 14 amino acids. The germline gives CDR1 SGHNT, CDR2 YYREEE (reference sequence). Trimming took off 4 bases at V and 2 bases at J, with 11 bases between the two ends. The CDR3 DNA is TGTGCCAGCAGCCCCGGGGGAAACACAGATACGCAGTATTTT. It encodes CASSPGGNTDTQYF.

The chain carries TRBV19 and TRBJ1-1; D may be TRBD1 (5 bases). This CDR3 comprises 14 residues. V was cut by 3 bases and J by 4 bases, with 12 bases left in between. The germline V gene encodes CDR1 LNHDA and CDR2 SQIVND (reference sequence). The DNA of the CDR3 is TGTGCCAGTAGTATTTTCGGGGGGGGCACTGAAGCTTTCTTT. Amino acid sequence: CASSIFGGGTEAFF. Together with reference TRBV19 and TRBJ1-1, the CDR3 gives the full variable domain: DGGITQSPKYLFRKEGQNVTLSCEQNLNHDAMYWYRQDPGQGLRLIYYSQIVNDFQKGDIAEGYSVSREKKESFPLTVTSAQKNPTAFYLCASSIFGGGTEAFFGQGTRLTVV.

The gene calls are TRBV7-3 and TRBJ2-2; the match to TRBD1 covers 9 bases. Germline values: CDR1 SGHTA, CDR2 FQGTGA. With V trimmed by 1 base and J by 9 bases, 12 bases remained unmatched. The CDR3 is 17 residues long. The DNA of the CDR3 is TGTGCCAGCAGCTTAATGCCGTTCCCGGGACAGGGTAGGGAGCTGTTTTTT. Residues: CASSLMPFPGQGRELFF.

The V gene is TRBV19, the J gene TRBJ1-1; D gene ambiguous. From germline, CDR1 is LNHDA and CDR2 SQIVND (reference sequence). This CDR3 comprises 12 residues. The V gene lost 5 bases and the J gene lost 4 bases, with 8 bases spanning the gap. The CDR3 bases are TGTGCCAGTAGTCCCCCCGGCACTGAAGCTTTCTTT. Amino acid sequence: CASSPPGTEAFF.

V and J are TRBV5-1 and TRBJ1-1, with TRBD1 matching 8 bases. CDR1 SGHRS and CDR2 YFSETQ come from the germline V gene. V shed 4 bases, J shed 6 bases, and the junction held 5 bases outside the gene matches. This CDR3 is built from 13 residues. The CDR3 region is CASSPGQGPEAFF. The CDR3 DNA reads TGCGCCAGCAGCCCCGGACAGGGCCCTGAAGCTTTCTTT.

The chain recombines TRBV9 with TRBJ1-6; D may be TRBD1 (6 bases). The CDR3 sequence is 16 residues long. Germline CDR1 SGDLS, CDR2 YYNGEE. V lost 0 bases and J 8 bases, leaving 15 bases between the germline ends. DNA for the CDR3: TGTGCCAGCAGCGTAGACCCGGCAGGGGAGCATTCACCCCTCCACTTT. It specifies CASSVDPAGEHSPLHF.

This chain connects TRBV10-3 to TRBJ1-4, with 11 bases identical to TRBD1. Per the germline V gene, CDR1 is ENHRY and CDR2 is SYGVKD. J lost 8 bases, V lost 6 bases, and 5 bases had no gene match. This CDR3 is 14 amino acids long. The CDR3 sequence is CAISSGTGGEKLFF. The DNA of the CDR3 is TGTGCCATCAGCTCCGGGACAGGGGGGGAAAAACTGTTTTTT.

This chain uses TRBV11-2 with TRBJ1-1; 8 bases fit TRBD1. Per germline, CDR1 SGHAT and CDR2 FQNNGV. The ends lost 5 bases at V and 0 bases at J; junction bases unmatched: 2. The length of the CDR3 is 14 residues. In DNA, the CDR3 is TGTGCCAGCAGCACGGACAGGGTGAACACTGAAGCTTTCTTT. Translating it yields CASSTDRVNTEAFF. Complete variable domain (other parts from reference TRBV11-2 and TRBJ1-1): EAGVAQSPRYKIIEKRQSVAFWCNPISGHATLYWYQQILGQGPKLLIQFQNNGVVDDSQLPKDRFSAERLKGVDSTLKIQPAKLEDSAVYLCASSTDRVNTEAFFGQGTRLTVV.

This clone was detected only once. The gene calls are TRBV6-1 and TRBJ2-5; D might be TRBD1 (6 bases). The germline gives CDR1 MNHNS, CDR2 SASEGT. This CDR3 region has 14 residues. Trimming removed 1 base at V and 7 bases at J, with 13 bases between. This chain's CDR3 is CASSEGRGPLTQYF. The CDR3 bases are TGTGCCAGCAGTGAAGGCAGGGGACCTTTGACCCAGTACTTC.

The CDR3 loop reads CASSEGQPGDTQYF. DNA for the CDR3: TGTGCCAGCAGCGAAGGACAACCTGGAGATACGCAGTATTTT. The chain links TRBV25-1 to TRBJ2-3, with TRBD1 as a possible D gene (5 bases). The CDR3 extends over 14 amino acids. V dropped 6 bases and J dropped 5 bases, with 15 bases sitting between them. From germline, CDR1 is MGHDK and CDR2 SYGVNS.

The CDR3, as DNA: TGTGCCAGCAGCTCCGGCTTTACCACGGCGGGTGAGCAGTTCTTC. This sequence encodes CASSSGFTTAGEQFF. This chain links TRBV7-2 with TRBJ2-1; a possible D gene is TRBD2 (5 bases). The CDR3 has 15 amino acids. Germline V CDR1 and CDR2: SGHTA, FQGNSA. Trimming shortened V by 4 bases and J by 9 bases, and 19 bases separated the two germline ends.

The rearrangement uses TRBV30 and TRBJ2-4, with D possibly TRBD2 on 5 matching bases. V lost 2 bases, J lost 0 bases, and 11 bases lay in between. This CDR3 is 15 amino acids long. CDR1 is GTSNPN, CDR2 SVGIG, per germline (reference sequence). The CDR3 loop reads CAWSYEGVAKNIQYF. CDR3 sequence (DNA): TGTGCCTGGAGTTACGAGGGAGTAGCCAAAAACATTCAGTACTTC.